This TCR beta chain was profiled in a study of tumor-infiltrating lymphocytes in glioblastoma multiforme. CDR3 length equals 14 residues. Germline V CDR1 and CDR2: DFQATT, SNEGSKA (reference sequence). Trimming cost V 1 base and J 3 bases, with 9 bases left between them. Multiple V-beta primers and a C-beta primer amplified TCRB from RNA. These TCRB libraries lack any described unique molecular identifiers. Each CDR3 protein gets one entry after TCRdb re-called the multiplex PCR reads with MiXCR. This sample carries about 32,000 distinct CDR3 sequences, approximately 60% of them seen once, and the ten largest clones take roughly 31%. A word on this clonotype: Its antigen is as yet unknown. This may be a read error, as it is one base from a much larger clone.

Points from the study as a whole: Clone frequencies may be distorted by unequal TCR transcripts per cell.

This rearrangement joins TRBV20-1 to TRBJ2-2, with unresolved D. The origin of this receptor is a male donor with glioblastoma. Sequencing was done on a sample of brain tumor tissue. The CDR3 reads CSARVGVHTGELFF. In DNA, the CDR3 is TGCAGTGCTAGAGTTGGGGTACACACCGGGGAGCTGTTTTTT.